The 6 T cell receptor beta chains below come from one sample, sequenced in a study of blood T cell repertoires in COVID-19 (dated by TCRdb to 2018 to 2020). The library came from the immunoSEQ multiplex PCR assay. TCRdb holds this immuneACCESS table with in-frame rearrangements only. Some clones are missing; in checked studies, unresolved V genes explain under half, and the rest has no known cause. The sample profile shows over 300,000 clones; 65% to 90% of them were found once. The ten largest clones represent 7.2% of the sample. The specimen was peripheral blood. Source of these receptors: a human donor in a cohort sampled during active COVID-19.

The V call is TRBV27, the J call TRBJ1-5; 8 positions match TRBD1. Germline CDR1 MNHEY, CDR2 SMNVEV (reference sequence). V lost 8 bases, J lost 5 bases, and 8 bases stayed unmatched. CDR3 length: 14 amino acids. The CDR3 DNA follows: TGTGCCAGCTCCGACAGGGGAGTGTATCAGCCCCAGCATTTT. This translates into CASSDRGVYQPQHF.

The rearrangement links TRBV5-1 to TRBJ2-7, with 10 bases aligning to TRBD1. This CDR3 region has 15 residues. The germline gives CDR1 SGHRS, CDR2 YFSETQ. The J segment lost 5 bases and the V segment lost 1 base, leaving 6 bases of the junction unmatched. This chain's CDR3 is CASSLLTGGFNEQYF. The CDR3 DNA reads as TGCGCCAGCAGCTTGCTGACAGGGGGCTTCAACGAGCAGTACTTC.

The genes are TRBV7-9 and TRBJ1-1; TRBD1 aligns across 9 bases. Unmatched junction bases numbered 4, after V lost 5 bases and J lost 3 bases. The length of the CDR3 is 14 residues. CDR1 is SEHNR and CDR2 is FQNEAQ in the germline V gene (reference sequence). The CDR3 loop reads CASSHGTGYTEAFF. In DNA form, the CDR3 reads TGTGCCAGCAGCCACGGGACAGGGTACACTGAAGCTTTCTTT.

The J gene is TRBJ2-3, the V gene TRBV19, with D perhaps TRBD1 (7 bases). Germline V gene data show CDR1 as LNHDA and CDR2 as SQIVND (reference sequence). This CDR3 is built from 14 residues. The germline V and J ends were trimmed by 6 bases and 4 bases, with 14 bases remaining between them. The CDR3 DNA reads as TGTGCCAGTAGGACTCAGGGGGAGGCAGATACGCAGTATTTT. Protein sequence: CASRTQGEADTQYF.

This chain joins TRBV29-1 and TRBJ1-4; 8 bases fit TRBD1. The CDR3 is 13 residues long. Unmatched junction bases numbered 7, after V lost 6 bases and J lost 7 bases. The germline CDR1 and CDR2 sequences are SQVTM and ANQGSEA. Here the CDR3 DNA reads TGCAGCGTCTCAGGGGGCGCGGGTGAAAAACTGTTTTTT. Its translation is CSVSGGAGEKLFF.

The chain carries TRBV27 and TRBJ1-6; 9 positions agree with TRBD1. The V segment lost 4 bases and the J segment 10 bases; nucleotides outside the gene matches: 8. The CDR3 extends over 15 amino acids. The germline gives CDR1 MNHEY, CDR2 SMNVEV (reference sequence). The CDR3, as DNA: TGTGCCAGCAGTTCCGCCGGGACAGGGCGATCACCCCTCCACTTT. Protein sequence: CASSSAGTGRSPLHF.